The clone carrying this T cell receptor (beta chain) has a count of ten or more. What it binds is not known. At one of its ends the junction is not consistent with the germline gene, which may arise from a read error. By quantitative 5'-RACE with molecular barcodes, the TCR beta libraries were made. TCRdb passed the 5' RACE reads through MiXCR, listing each CDR3 protein once. The sample holds about 200,000 distinct CDR3 sequences, more than 10% seen once. This record comes from a study of CD8 T cells in ankylosing spondylitis. Study outcomes and limitations: Enrichment of disease-linked clones was reportedly significant in matched ankylosing spondylitis synovial fluid.

Per germline, CDR1 SGHRS and CDR2 YFSETQ. CDR3 length: 13 amino acids. This sequence joins TRBV5-1 and TRBJ1-1; D unresolved. This TCR came from a male donor with ankylosing spondylitis or in good health (not recorded which). The sequenced sample was blood, either unsorted or a sorted T cell fraction (not recorded which). CDR3 sequence: CASSLTGNTEAFF. The CDR3 nucleotides read TGTGCCAGCAGTTTAACCGGGAACACTGAAGCTTTCTTT.